One sample yielded the 28 T cell receptor beta chains listed below, sequenced in a study of vaccination effects on CD4 cells after COVID-19. These TCRs are of unknown antigen specificity. Isolating CD4+ T cells followed less than 12 days of culture. All participants had two doses of either the BNT162b2 or mRNA-1273 vaccine. The table came from immunoSEQ multiplex PCR; TCRdb's copy has only in-frame clones and leaves some out. The sample shows about 57,000 clones, around 84% of them seen only once. The sequencing used CD4+ T cells from PBMCs cultured without peptide, collected after COVID-19 vaccination. These receptor sequences come from a human donor who received a COVID-19 vaccine.

This sequence joins TRBV2 and TRBJ2-2, with 7 bases aligning to TRBD1. The CDR3 sequence is 13 residues long. V lost 9 bases and J lost 6; bases outside the gene matches: 7. CDR1 and CDR2 (germline): SNHLY, FYNNEI. The CDR3 here is CARGQVNAGELFF. DNA of the CDR3: TGTGCCAGAGGACAGGTTAACGCCGGGGAGCTGTTTTTT. Combining the CDR3 with reference TRBV2 and TRBJ2-2 gives the whole variable domain EPEVTQTPSHQVTQMGQEVILRCVPISNHLYFYWYRQILGQKVEFLVSFYNNEISEKSEIFDDQFSVERPDGSNFTLKIRSTKLEDSAMYFCARGQVNAGELFFGEGSRLTVL.

The V call is TRBV29-1, the J call TRBJ2-2; 8 bases align to TRBD1. The CDR3 is made up of 12 amino acids. In germline, CDR1 is SQVTM, CDR2 ANQGSEA. Trimming took 6 bases from V and 5 from J; bases not matched to a gene: 2. CDR3 bases: TGCAGCGTGGACAGGGAAACCGGGGAGCTGTTTTTT. This translates into CSVDRETGELFF.

This chain uses TRBV11-2 with TRBJ1-2; possible D gene TRBD1, 5 bases. Germline-derived CDR1 and CDR2 are SGHAT and FQNNGV. The CDR3 covers 11 residues. V lost 5 bases and J lost 8, with 9 bases in between. As DNA, the CDR3 is TGTGCCAGCAGCCCAGGGAGCGGCTACACCTTC. This translates into CASSPGSGYTF.

The V call is TRBV6-2 or TRBV6-3, the J call TRBJ1-5, with 7 bases identical to TRBD1. V lost 6 bases to trimming and J lost 4 bases; unmatched junction nucleotides: 6. Germline V gives CDR1 MNHEY, CDR2 SVGEGT. The CDR3 extends over 14 amino acids. In DNA form, the CDR3 reads TGTGCCAGCAGCGGGACAGTTGGGAATCAGCCCCAGCATTTT. Protein product: CASSGTVGNQPQHF.

The rearrangement links TRBV24-1 to TRBJ2-1; TRBD2 might be the D (6 bases). Germline V CDR1 and CDR2: KGHDR, SFDVKD. V lost 5 bases and J 1 base, leaving 17 bases between the germline ends. The CDR3 is made up of 17 amino acids. This CDR3 reads CATSGARGSGSYNEQFF. The CDR3 nucleotides are TGTGCCACCAGTGGCGCCCGGGGGTCCGGGTCCTACAATGAGCAGTTCTTC.

As to this clone: The same CDR3 can be traced to other DNA sequences in this sample. This sequence joins TRBV28 and TRBJ1-1, with TRBD1 as a possible D gene (6 bases). Trimming removed 3 bases at V and 5 bases at J, with 7 bases between. CDR3 size: 12 residues. Germline V CDR1 and CDR2: MDHEN, SYDVKM. The CDR3, as DNA: TGTGCCAGCAGTTTGAGGGGGACTGAAGCTTTCTTT. Encoded protein: CASSLRGTEAFF.

The chain employs TRBV7-2 and TRBJ2-5; D gene ambiguous. Germline V gene data show CDR1 as SGHTA and CDR2 as FQGNSA. This CDR3 has 15 residues. Deletions cut 3 bases from V and 5 bases from J, with 16 bases between. Written as DNA, the CDR3 is TGTGCCAGCAGCTTCTTCGCAGGCGTCGGGGAGACCCAGTACTTC. This codes for CASSFFAGVGETQYF. Filled out from reference TRBV7-2 and TRBJ2-5, the complete variable domain reads GAGVSQSPSNKVTEKGKDVELRCDPISGHTALYWYRQSLGQGLEFLIYFQGNSAPDKSGLPSDRFSAERTGGSVSTLTIQRTQQEDSAVYLCASSFFAGVGETQYFGPGTRLLVL.

The chain has TRBV6-2 or TRBV6-3 and TRBJ2-3; the D gene is possibly TRBD2 (5 bases). The ends were cut back, 10 bases at V and 0 bases at J, with 17 bases in the middle. The germline V gene encodes CDR1 MNHEY and CDR2 SVGEGT. The CDR3 runs 15 residues. CDR3 amino acids: CATTPQAVSTDTQYF. As DNA, the CDR3 is TGTGCCACCACCCCCCAAGCGGTTAGCACAGATACGCAGTATTTT.

The J gene is TRBJ2-5, the V gene TRBV9, with 8 bases identical to TRBD2. Germline V lookup: CDR1 SGDLS, CDR2 YYNGEE. The CDR3 loop spans 14 amino acids. J gave up 5 bases and V 4 bases, and 7 bases lay outside the gene matches. CDR3 sequence reads: CASSFQGTRETQYF. CDR3 DNA: TGTGCCAGCAGCTTCCAGGGGACTAGGGAGACCCAGTACTTC.

The chain is built from TRBV6-5 and TRBJ1-1; 10 bases fit TRBD1. The germline V gene encodes CDR1 MNHEY and CDR2 SVGAGI. V shed 5 bases, J shed 4 bases, and the junction held 4 bases outside the gene matches. The CDR3 is 14 residues long. The CDR3: CASSPGQGITEAFF. CDR3 in DNA: TGTGCCAGCAGTCCGGGACAGGGGATCACTGAAGCTTTCTTT.

The chain has TRBV6-5 and TRBJ2-4; the match to TRBD2 covers 7 bases. The CDR3 contains 13 residues. CDR1 MNHEY and CDR2 SVGAGI come from the germline V gene. The junction had 7 bases not matched to a gene; V was cut back by 7 bases and J by 7 bases. This CDR3 is CASTRLGGNIQYF. CDR3 coding DNA: TGTGCCAGCACCCGACTGGGGGGGAACATTCAGTACTTC.

The J gene is TRBJ2-5, the V gene TRBV3-1 (or the pseudogene TRBV3-2), with a possible D match to TRBD1 (6 bases). V was trimmed by 3 bases and J by 1 base, leaving 15 bases between them. This CDR3 has 16 residues. CDR1 is LGHDT, CDR2 YNNKEL, per germline (reference sequence). The DNA of the CDR3 is TGTGCCAGCAGCCAGCCCGGGACATCCAGCCAAGAGACCCAGTACTTC. Its protein product is CASSQPGTSSQETQYF.

J is TRBJ2-1 and V is TRBV2; 7 nucleotides line up with TRBD2. CDR3 size: 14 residues. Germline assignment: CDR1 SNHLY and CDR2 FYNNEI. Trimming at V came to 7 bases and at J to 1 base, leaving 4 bases not matched to a gene. The CDR3 loop is CASMRLASYNEQFF. DNA for the CDR3: TGTGCCAGCATGCGACTAGCTTCCTACAATGAGCAGTTCTTC.

In this sample, this clone turned up once. This rearrangement joins TRBV19 to TRBJ1-1; weak D call: TRBD1 (6 bases). The CDR3 totals 11 residues. Germline assignment: CDR1 LNHDA and CDR2 SQIVND (reference sequence). Trimming stripped 10 bases from V and 6 bases from J, with 12 bases between. CDR3 loop: CATRQASEAFF. Here the CDR3 DNA reads TGTGCCACTAGACAGGCCTCTGAAGCTTTCTTT.

The chain joins TRBV14 to TRBJ1-1; unclear D gene. This CDR3 has 12 amino acids. CDR1 SGHDN and CDR2 FVKESK come from the germline V gene. Trimming cost V 1 base and J 10 bases, with 10 bases left between them. CDR3 protein: CASSQGLWGAFF. In DNA form, the CDR3 reads TGTGCCAGCAGCCAAGGCCTTTGGGGAGCTTTCTTT.

V and J are TRBV2 and TRBJ1-2; D remains ambiguous. V was trimmed by 7 bases and J by 4 bases, leaving 10 bases between them. Germline loops: CDR1 SNHLY, CDR2 FYNNEI. The CDR3 is made up of 12 amino acids. The CDR3 sequence is CASTDGIYGYTF. The CDR3, as DNA: TGTGCCAGCACGGACGGTATCTATGGCTACACCTTC.

This chain uses TRBV7-2 with TRBJ2-3, with 8 bases aligning to TRBD2. Germline V lookup: CDR1 SGHTA, CDR2 FQGNSA. The CDR3 loop spans 17 amino acids. The V and J ends lost 2 bases and 0 bases, in that order; junction bases with no gene match: 7. CDR3 nucleotide sequence: TGTGCCAGCAGCTTAAACGGACTAGCCGCGAGCACAGATACGCAGTATTTT. Its protein is CASSLNGLAASTDTQYF.

The chain joins TRBV6-5 to TRBJ1-3; TRBD1 agrees at 7 bases. CDR3 length: 14 amino acids. CDR1 and CDR2 from the germline V gene are MNHEY and SVGAGI. Trimming cost V 11 bases and J 8 bases; bases outside gene matches: 15. DNA of the CDR3: TGTGCCTCCTCGTGGGGCAGGGGGATTGACACCATATATTTT. Its protein is CASSWGRGIDTIYF.

V gene TRBV3-1 (or the pseudogene TRBV3-2) combines with J gene TRBJ1-1, with D unclear. The length of the CDR3 is 14 residues. The V gene lost 3 bases and the J gene lost 0 bases, with 8 bases spanning the gap. CDR1 and CDR2 from the germline V gene are LGHDT and YNNKEL (reference sequence). CDR3 amino acids: CASSHNSMNTEAFF. CDR3 coding DNA: TGTGCCAGCAGCCATAACAGCATGAACACTGAAGCTTTCTTT.

This clone has only a few counts. The genes are TRBV6-5 and TRBJ1-4; D unclear. V lost 3 bases, J lost 1 base, and 6 bases lay in between. The germline V gene has CDR1 MNHEY and CDR2 SVGAGI. This CDR3 is built from 14 residues. For the CDR3, the DNA is TGTGCCAGCAGTTATCGACGAACTAATGAAAAACTGTTTTTT. This encodes CASSYRRTNEKLFF.

The rearrangement uses TRBV30 and TRBJ2-1; the D is unclear. Germline V CDR1 and CDR2: GTSNPN, SVGIG (reference sequence). With 2 bases removed from V and 10 bases from J, the gap between germline ends came to 9 bases. This CDR3 has 11 residues. CDR3 DNA sequence: TGTGCCTGGAGTAGGCAAGGGGAGCAGTTCTTC. Its translation: CAWSRQGEQFF.

The rearrangement uses TRBV10-3 and TRBJ1-2; the D is unclear. The CDR3 covers 12 residues. V dropped 4 bases and J dropped 6 bases, with 9 bases sitting between them. The germline gives CDR1 ENHRY, CDR2 SYGVKD. The CDR3 spells CAISGQKDGYTF. In DNA, the CDR3 is TGTGCCATCAGTGGTCAGAAGGATGGCTACACCTTC.

The genes are TRBV3-1 (or the pseudogene TRBV3-2) and TRBJ2-3; TRBD2 matches 8 bases. The CDR3 has 17 residues. V was clipped by 4 bases and J by 3 bases; unmatched bases: 12. Germline V lookup: CDR1 LGHDT, CDR2 YNNKEL (reference sequence). This chain's CDR3 is CASSLAFSGVRTDTQYF. The CDR3 DNA reads as TGTGCCAGCAGCCTTGCCTTTAGCGGGGTAAGGACAGATACGCAGTATTTT.

The chain has TRBV29-1 and TRBJ2-2; 10 bases align to TRBD1. J gave up 4 bases and V 4 bases, and 0 bases lay outside the gene matches. The CDR3 contains 13 residues. CDR1 and CDR2 from the germline V gene are SQVTM and ANQGSEA. Written as DNA, the CDR3 is TGCAGCGTTGGGACAGGGGGCACCGGGGAGCTGTTTTTT. This gives the protein CSVGTGGTGELFF.

The chain joins TRBV18 to TRBJ2-1; either TRBD1 or TRBD2 may fit D (5 bases each). From germline, CDR1 is KGHSH and CDR2 LQKENI. This CDR3 is 15 amino acids long. V dropped 4 bases and J dropped 3 bases, with 13 bases sitting between them. The CDR3: CASSQPGRIYNEQFF. CDR3 DNA: TGTGCCAGCTCACAACCGGGACGAATCTACAATGAGCAGTTCTTC. Full variable domain (missing parts from reference TRBV18 and TRBJ2-1): NAGVMQNPRHLVRRRGQEARLRCSPMKGHSHVYWYRQLPEEGLKFMVYLQKENIIDESGMPKERFSAEFPKEGPSILRIQQVVRGDSAAYFCASSQPGRIYNEQFFGPGTRLTVL.

This clone was seen more than once but under ten times. This chain links TRBV14 with TRBJ1-5; possibly TRBD1 for D (6 bases). The germline V gene has CDR1 SGHDN and CDR2 FVKESK. V shed 0 bases and J shed 2 bases, with 11 bases lying between them. The CDR3 is made up of 16 amino acids. CDR3 in DNA: TGTGCCAGCAGCCAAGATCAGGGGACCGGCAATCAGCCCCAGCATTTT. As protein: CASSQDQGTGNQPQHF.

This clone was detected once. This chain uses TRBV7-2 with TRBJ1-4; D unresolved. Per germline, CDR1 SGHTA and CDR2 FQGNSA. The CDR3 has 14 residues. V shed 2 bases and J shed 5 bases, with 9 bases lying between them. CDR3: CASSLNRRNEKLFF. The CDR3 nucleotides read TGTGCCAGCAGCTTAAACAGACGGAATGAAAAACTGTTTTTT.

The rearrangement links TRBV7-6 to TRBJ2-1; TRBD1 or TRBD2 may be the D gene (6 bases each). CDR3 length equals 16 residues. Germline values: CDR1 SGHVS, CDR2 FNYEAQ. Trimming removed 4 bases from V and 9 bases from J, with 22 bases in between. DNA of the CDR3: TGTGCCAGCAGCTCGCCAGGGTGGAGGGGCAGGGGTGAGCAGTTCTTC. Protein: CASSSPGWRGRGEQFF.